The 15 T cell receptor beta chains listed next were all sequenced from one sample in a study of blood T cell repertoires in COVID-19. Produced via immunoSEQ multiplex PCR; TCRdb's table is partial and in-frame only. The sample lists approximately 70,000 clones, 82% seen once, with around 13% in the top ten. The sequencing sample was made of peripheral blood. The receptors here all came from a woman older than 75 with acute or convalescent COVID-19.

The V call is TRBV6-4, the J call TRBJ2-3, with D perhaps TRBD2 (6 bases). The CDR3 sequence is 18 residues long. The germline CDR1 and CDR2 sequences are MRHNA and SNTAGT. V was pared by 6 bases and J by 2 bases, with 24 bases between. CDR3 DNA: TGTGCCAGCAGACGACTCGGAGATGTGTGGGGGGACACAGATACGCAGTATTTT. The encoded protein is CASRRLGDVWGDTDTQYF.

This clone was counted a single time. The same CDR3 also results from other DNA sequences found in this sample. The J gene is TRBJ1-5, the V gene TRBV6-5; perhaps TRBD1 as D (6 bases). This CDR3 is 15 amino acids long. The V end was cut by 6 bases, the J end by 0 bases, with 12 bases between. Germline values: CDR1 MNHEY, CDR2 SVGAGI. CDR3 in DNA: TGTGCCAGCAGCCCCGGACAGAATAGCAATCAGCCCCAGCATTTT. Its translation is CASSPGQNSNQPQHF.

This chain uses TRBV28 with TRBJ1-5, with D maybe TRBD1 (6 bases). Trimming left V 5 bases short and J 6 bases short, with 11 bases between. The CDR3 consists of 13 residues. Per germline, CDR1 MDHEN and CDR2 SYDVKM. Written as DNA, the CDR3 is TGTGCCAGCAGTCCAGGGGTAGGTCAGCCCCAGCATTTT. This gives the protein CASSPGVGQPQHF. Looking up the rest from reference TRBV28 and TRBJ1-5 gives the full variable domain: DVKVTQSSRYLVKRTGEKVFLECVQDMDHENMFWYRQDPGLGLRLIYFSYDVKMKEKGDIPEGYSVSREKKERFSLILESASTNQTSMYLCASSPGVGQPQHFGDGTRLSIL.

The chain couples TRBV28 to TRBJ2-7; TRBD1 matches at 7 bases. Trimming took 2 bases from V and 4 from J; bases not matched to a gene: 5. From germline, CDR1 is MDHEN and CDR2 SYDVKM. This CDR3 spans 14 amino acids. The CDR3 region has the DNA TGTGCCAGCAGTTTAAGGGGGCCGGCGTACGAGCAGTACTTC. Protein product: CASSLRGPAYEQYF.

The rearrangement links TRBV27 to TRBJ2-7; D is uncertain. Germline V gives CDR1 MNHEY, CDR2 SMNVEV (reference sequence). Trimming pared 4 bases from V and 3 bases from J, leaving 4 bases between. The CDR3 runs 11 residues. Here the CDR3 DNA reads TGTGCCAGCAGTTACTTCTACGAGCAGTACTTC. The encoded protein is CASSYFYEQYF.

The chain joins TRBV7-9 to TRBJ2-1, with a tentative D call TRBD2 (6 bases). This CDR3 comprises 13 residues. CDR1 is SEHNR, CDR2 FQNEAQ, per germline (reference sequence). Trimming removed 4 bases from V and 9 bases from J, with 13 bases in between. This CDR3 is CASSSRLVSEQFF. In DNA, the CDR3 is TGTGCCAGCAGCTCACGACTAGTCTCTGAGCAGTTCTTC.

The chain combines TRBV7-2 with TRBJ2-7, with no clear D. Germline V gene sequence: CDR1 SGHTA, CDR2 FQGNSA. This CDR3 is 13 amino acids long. V was trimmed by 5 bases and J by 6 bases, leaving 14 bases between them. The CDR3 sequence is CASSPKLSSEQYF. The CDR3 nucleotides read TGTGCCAGCAGCCCAAAGTTGTCGAGCGAGCAGTACTTC.

A single count supports this clone. V usage is TRBV5-1 and J usage is TRBJ2-7, with TRBD1 as a possible D gene (6 bases). Germline CDR1 is SGHRS and CDR2 is YFSETQ. V was cut by 3 bases and J by 6 bases, with 19 bases left in between. This CDR3 has 15 amino acids. Here the CDR3 DNA reads TGCGCCAGCAGCTCACTACTCGATCTACAGGGCGAGCAGTACTTC. Its translation: CASSSLLDLQGEQYF.

J is TRBJ2-4 and V is TRBV29-1; D is possibly TRBD1 (6 bases). Germline lookup yields CDR1 SQVTM and CDR2 ANQGSEA. Trimming cost V 1 base and J 4 bases, with 14 bases left between them. The CDR3 is 15 amino acids. The CDR3 here is CSVEVRTDIKNIQYF. The CDR3 nucleotides read TGCAGCGTTGAAGTCAGGACAGACATTAAAAACATTCAGTACTTC.

The chain joins TRBV11-2 to TRBJ2-5, with TRBD1 matching 7 bases. This CDR3 region has 14 residues. J was trimmed by 5 bases and V by 5 bases; bases with no gene match: 8. CDR1 SGHAT and CDR2 FQNNGV come from the germline V gene. CDR3 protein: CASSRDRVLETQYF. The CDR3 nucleotides read TGTGCCAGCAGCCGAGACAGGGTTCTGGAGACCCAGTACTTC.

The table lists this clone with a count of one. This rearrangement joins TRBV7-9 to TRBJ2-1, with TRBD1 as a possible D gene (5 bases). Trimming removed 5 bases at V and 5 bases at J, with 10 bases between. The CDR3 is 13 residues long. Germline V gene lookup returns CDR1 SEHNR and CDR2 FQNEAQ (reference sequence). Here the CDR3 DNA reads TGTGCCAGCAGCCTGGACACTAACAATGAGCAGTTCTTC. It yields the protein CASSLDTNNEQFF.

The chain joins TRBV5-1 to TRBJ2-2, with TRBD2 matching over 7 bases. This CDR3 is built from 15 residues. After removal of 5 bases from V and 2 bases from J, the junction contained 6 bases not matched to a gene. CDR1 is SGHRS and CDR2 is YFSETQ in the germline V gene. The CDR3 DNA reads as TGCGCCAGCAGAAAGGTGGGACTAAACACCGGGGAGCTGTTTTTT. Its translation: CASRKVGLNTGELFF. The variable domain in full, completed from reference TRBV5-1 and TRBJ2-2, reads KAGVTQTPRYLIKTRGQQVTLSCSPISGHRSVSWYQQTPGQGLQFLFEYFSETQRNKGNFPGRFSGRQFSNSRSEMNVSTLELGDSALYLCASRKVGLNTGELFFGEGSRLTVL.

This clone was counted a few times. This sequence joins TRBV5-6 and TRBJ1-4, with 7 bases matching TRBD1. The germline V gene has CDR1 SGHDT and CDR2 YYEEEE. The CDR3 runs to 15 residues. The trim removed 2 bases at V and 4 bases at J, leaving 5 bases unmatched. CDR3 in DNA: TGTGCCAGCAGCTTTATGGACAGGAATAATGAAAAACTGTTTTTT. Protein sequence: CASSFMDRNNEKLFF. Full variable domain (rest looked up from reference TRBV5-6 and TRBJ1-4): DAGVTQSPTHLIKTRGQQVTLRCSPKSGHDTVSWYQQALGQGPQFIFQYYEEEERQRGNFPDRFSGHQFPNYSSELNVNALLLGDSALYLCASSFMDRNNEKLFFGSGTQLSVL.

V is TRBV24-1 and J is TRBJ2-1; the D gene is possibly TRBD1 (6 bases). CDR1 is KGHDR, CDR2 SFDVKD, per germline. CDR3 length: 16 amino acids. V shed 0 bases and J shed 0 bases, with 8 bases lying between them. CDR3 in amino acids: CATSDLRTDSYNEQFF. CDR3 in DNA: TGTGCCACCAGTGATTTGCGGACAGACTCCTACAATGAGCAGTTCTTC.

V usage is TRBV9 and J usage is TRBJ2-3; TRBD2 is a possible D gene (5 bases). The CDR3 is 16 residues long. V dropped 4 bases and J dropped 2 bases, with 17 bases sitting between them. Germline V CDR1 and CDR2: SGDLS, YYNGEE. The CDR3: CASSPRWLAPTDTQYF. CDR3 nucleotide sequence: TGTGCCAGCAGCCCCCGCTGGCTAGCACCCACAGATACGCAGTATTTT.